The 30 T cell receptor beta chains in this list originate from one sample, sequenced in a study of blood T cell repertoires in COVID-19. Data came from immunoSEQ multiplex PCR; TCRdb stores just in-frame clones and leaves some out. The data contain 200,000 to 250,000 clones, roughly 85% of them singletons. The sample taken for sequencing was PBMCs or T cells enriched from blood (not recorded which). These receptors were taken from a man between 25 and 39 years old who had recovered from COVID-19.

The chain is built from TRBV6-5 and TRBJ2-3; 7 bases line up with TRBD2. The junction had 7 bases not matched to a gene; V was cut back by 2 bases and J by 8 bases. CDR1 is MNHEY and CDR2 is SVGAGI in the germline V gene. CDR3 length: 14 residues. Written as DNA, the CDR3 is TGTGCCAGCAGTTACGGGCGGGAGATACGTACGCAGTATTTT. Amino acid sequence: CASSYGREIRTQYF.

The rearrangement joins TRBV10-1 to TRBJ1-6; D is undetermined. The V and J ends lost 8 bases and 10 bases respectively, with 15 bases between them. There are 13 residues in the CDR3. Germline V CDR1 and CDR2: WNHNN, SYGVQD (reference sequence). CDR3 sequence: CASSEGRNSPLHF. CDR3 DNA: TGCGCCAGCTCCGAGGGCAGGAACTCACCCCTCCACTTT.

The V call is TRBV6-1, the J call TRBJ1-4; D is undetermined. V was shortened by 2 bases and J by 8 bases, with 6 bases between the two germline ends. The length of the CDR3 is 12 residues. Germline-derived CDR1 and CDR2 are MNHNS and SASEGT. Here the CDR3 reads CASSEYLEKLFF. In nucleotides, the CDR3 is TGTGCCAGCAGTGAATATTTAGAAAAACTGTTTTTT.

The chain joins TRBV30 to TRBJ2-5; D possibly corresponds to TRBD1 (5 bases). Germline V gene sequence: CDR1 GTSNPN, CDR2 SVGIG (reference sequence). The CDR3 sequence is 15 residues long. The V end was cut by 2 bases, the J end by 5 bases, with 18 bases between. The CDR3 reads CAWSQAGYYSETQYF. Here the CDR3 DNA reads TGTGCCTGGAGTCAGGCAGGGTATTACTCGGAGACCCAGTACTTC.

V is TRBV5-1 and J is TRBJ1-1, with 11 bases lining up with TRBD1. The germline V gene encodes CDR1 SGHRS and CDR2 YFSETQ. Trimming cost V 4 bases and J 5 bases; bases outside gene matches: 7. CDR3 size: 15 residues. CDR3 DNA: TGCGCCAGCAGCCCCGGACAGGGGGCCCAGACTGAAGCTTTCTTT. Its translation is CASSPGQGAQTEAFF.

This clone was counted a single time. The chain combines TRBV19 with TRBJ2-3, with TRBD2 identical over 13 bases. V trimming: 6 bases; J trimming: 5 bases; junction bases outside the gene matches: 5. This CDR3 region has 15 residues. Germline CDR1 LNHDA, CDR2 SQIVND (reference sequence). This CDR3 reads CASRLLAGGEDTQYF. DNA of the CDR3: TGTGCCAGTAGACTACTAGCGGGAGGGGAAGATACGCAGTATTTT.

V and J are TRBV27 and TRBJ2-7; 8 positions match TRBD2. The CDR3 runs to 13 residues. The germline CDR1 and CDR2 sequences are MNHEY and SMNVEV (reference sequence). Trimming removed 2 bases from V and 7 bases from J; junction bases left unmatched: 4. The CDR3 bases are TGTGCCAGCAGTTTACGGGGGGGATGGGAGCAGTACTTC. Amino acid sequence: CASSLRGGWEQYF.

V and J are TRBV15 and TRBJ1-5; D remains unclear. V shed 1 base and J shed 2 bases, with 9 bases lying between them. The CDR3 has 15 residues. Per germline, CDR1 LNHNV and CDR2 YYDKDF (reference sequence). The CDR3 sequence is CATSRVSGGNQPQHF. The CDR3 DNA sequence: TGTGCCACCAGCAGAGTCAGCGGAGGCAATCAGCCCCAGCATTTT.

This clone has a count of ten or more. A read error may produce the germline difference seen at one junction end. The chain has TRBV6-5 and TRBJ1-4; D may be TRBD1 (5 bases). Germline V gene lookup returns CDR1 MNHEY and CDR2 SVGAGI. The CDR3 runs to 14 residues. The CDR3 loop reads CASSDSWTSEKLFF. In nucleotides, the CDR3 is TGTGCCAGCAGTGACTCTTGGACATCTGAAAAACTGTTTTTT.

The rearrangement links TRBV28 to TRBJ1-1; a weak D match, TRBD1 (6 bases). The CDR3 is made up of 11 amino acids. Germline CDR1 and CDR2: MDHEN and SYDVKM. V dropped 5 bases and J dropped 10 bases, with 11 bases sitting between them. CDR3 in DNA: TGTGCCAGCAGTCTCAGGGGAAGAGCTTTCTTT. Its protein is CASSLRGRAFF.

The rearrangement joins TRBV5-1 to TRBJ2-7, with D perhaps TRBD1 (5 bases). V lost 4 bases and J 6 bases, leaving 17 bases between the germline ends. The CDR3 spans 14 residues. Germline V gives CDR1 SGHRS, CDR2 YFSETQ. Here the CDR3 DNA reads TGCGCCAGCAGCCCCTCTCGACAGTCGAGCGAGCAGTACTTC. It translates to CASSPSRQSSEQYF.

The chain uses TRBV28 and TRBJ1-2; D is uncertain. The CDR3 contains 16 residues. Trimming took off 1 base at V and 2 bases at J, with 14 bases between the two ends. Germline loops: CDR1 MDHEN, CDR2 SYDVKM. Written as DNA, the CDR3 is TGTGCCAGCAGTTTATTTGTGATACGAGCCAACTATGGCTACACCTTC. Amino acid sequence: CASSLFVIRANYGYTF.

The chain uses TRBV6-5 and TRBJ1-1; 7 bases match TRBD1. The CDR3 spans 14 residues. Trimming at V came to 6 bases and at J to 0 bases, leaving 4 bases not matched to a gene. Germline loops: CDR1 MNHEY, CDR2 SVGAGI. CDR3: CASRRDSMNTEAFF. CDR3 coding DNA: TGTGCCAGCAGGCGGGACAGCATGAACACTGAAGCTTTCTTT.

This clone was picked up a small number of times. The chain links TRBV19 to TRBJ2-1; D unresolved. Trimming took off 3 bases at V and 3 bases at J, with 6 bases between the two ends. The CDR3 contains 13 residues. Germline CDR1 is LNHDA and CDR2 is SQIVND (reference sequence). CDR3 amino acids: CASSIALYNEQFF. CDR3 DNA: TGTGCCAGTAGTATTGCGCTCTACAATGAGCAGTTCTTC.

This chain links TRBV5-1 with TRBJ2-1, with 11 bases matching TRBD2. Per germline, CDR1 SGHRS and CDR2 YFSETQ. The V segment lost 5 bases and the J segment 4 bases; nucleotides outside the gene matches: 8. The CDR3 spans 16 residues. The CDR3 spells CASSPTGTSGYNEQFF. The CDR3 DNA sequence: TGCGCCAGCAGTCCTACCGGGACTAGCGGTTACAATGAGCAGTTCTTC.

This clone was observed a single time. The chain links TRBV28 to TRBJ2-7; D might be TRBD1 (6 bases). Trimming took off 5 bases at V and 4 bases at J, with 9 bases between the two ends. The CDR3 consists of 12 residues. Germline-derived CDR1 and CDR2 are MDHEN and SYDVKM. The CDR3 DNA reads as TGTGCCAGCAGTGTACAGGGTTACGAGCAGTACTTC. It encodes CASSVQGYEQYF.

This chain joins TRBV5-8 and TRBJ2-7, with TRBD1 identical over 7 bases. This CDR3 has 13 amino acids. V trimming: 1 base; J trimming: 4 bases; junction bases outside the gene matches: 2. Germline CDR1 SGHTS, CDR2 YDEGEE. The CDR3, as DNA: TGTGCCAGCAGCTTGAGACAGGGATACGAGCAGTACTTC. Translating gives CASSLRQGYEQYF.

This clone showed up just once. CDR3 in amino acids: CAREEKETQYF. CDR3 bases: TGTGCCAGGGAGGAGAAAGAGACCCAGTACTTC. This chain uses TRBV7-9 with TRBJ2-5; D might be TRBD2 (5 bases). The V end lost 9 bases, the J end lost 3 bases, and 8 bases lay between the germline ends. CDR1 is SEHNR and CDR2 is FQNEAQ in the germline V gene (reference sequence). The length of the CDR3 is 11 residues.

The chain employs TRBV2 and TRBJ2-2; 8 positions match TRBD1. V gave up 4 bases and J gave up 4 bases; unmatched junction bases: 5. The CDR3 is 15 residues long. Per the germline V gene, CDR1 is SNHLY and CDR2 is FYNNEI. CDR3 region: CASSAGQGLTGELFF. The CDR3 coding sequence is TGTGCCAGCAGTGCCGGACAGGGCCTCACCGGGGAGCTGTTTTTT.

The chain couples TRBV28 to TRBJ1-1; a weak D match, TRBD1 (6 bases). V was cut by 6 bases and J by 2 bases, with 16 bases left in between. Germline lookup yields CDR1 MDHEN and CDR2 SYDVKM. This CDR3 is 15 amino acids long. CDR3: CASRAPATGNTEAFF. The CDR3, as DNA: TGTGCCAGCAGGGCCCCCGCGACAGGAAACACTGAAGCTTTCTTT.

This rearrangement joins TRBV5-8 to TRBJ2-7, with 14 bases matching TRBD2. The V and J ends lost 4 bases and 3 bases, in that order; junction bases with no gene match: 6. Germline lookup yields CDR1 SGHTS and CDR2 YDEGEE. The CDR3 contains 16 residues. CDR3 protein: CASSPGTSGSIYEQYF. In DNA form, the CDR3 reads TGTGCCAGCAGCCCGGGGACTAGCGGGAGTATCTACGAGCAGTACTTC.

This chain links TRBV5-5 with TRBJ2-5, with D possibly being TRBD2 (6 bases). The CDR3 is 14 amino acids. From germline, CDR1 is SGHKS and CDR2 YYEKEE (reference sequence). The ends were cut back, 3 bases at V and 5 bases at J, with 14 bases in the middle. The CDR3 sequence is CASSSSQGRETQYF. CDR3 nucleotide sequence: TGTGCCAGCAGCTCTTCTCAAGGGAGGGAGACCCAGTACTTC. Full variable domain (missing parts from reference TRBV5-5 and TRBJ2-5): DAGVTQSPTHLIKTRGQQVTLRCSPISGHKSVSWYQQVLGQGPQFIFQYYEKEERGRGNFPDRFSARQFPNYSSELNVNALLLGDSALYLCASSSSQGRETQYFGPGTRLLVL.

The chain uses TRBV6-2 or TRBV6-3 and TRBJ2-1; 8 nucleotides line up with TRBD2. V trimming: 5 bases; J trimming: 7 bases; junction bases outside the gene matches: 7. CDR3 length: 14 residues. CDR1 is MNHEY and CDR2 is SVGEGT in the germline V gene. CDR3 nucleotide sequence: TGTGCCAGCAGTAGCGGGGGCCTTAGGAATGAGCAGTTCTTC. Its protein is CASSSGGLRNEQFF.

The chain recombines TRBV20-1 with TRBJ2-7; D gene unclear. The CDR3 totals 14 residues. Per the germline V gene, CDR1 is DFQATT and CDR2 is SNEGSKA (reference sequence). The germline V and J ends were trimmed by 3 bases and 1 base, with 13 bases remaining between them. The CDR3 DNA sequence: TGCAGTGCTAGTTGGCCCGGCAGGTCCTACGAGCAGTACTTC. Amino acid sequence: CSASWPGRSYEQYF.

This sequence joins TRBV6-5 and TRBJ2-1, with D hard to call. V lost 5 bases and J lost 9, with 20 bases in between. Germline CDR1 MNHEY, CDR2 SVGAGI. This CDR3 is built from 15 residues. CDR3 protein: CASSHDSDPAREQFF. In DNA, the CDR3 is TGTGCCAGCAGTCACGACTCAGATCCGGCCCGTGAGCAGTTCTTC.

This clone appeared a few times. CDR3 residues: CASSLGGANEKLFF. The CDR3 region has the DNA TGTGCCAGCAGCCTAGGGGGGGCTAATGAAAAACTGTTTTTT. This chain connects TRBV7-2 to TRBJ1-4; D may be TRBD1 (6 bases). CDR3 length: 14 residues. Germline CDR1 and CDR2: SGHTA and FQGNSA. V lost 5 bases to trimming and J lost 3 bases, with 10 bases between them.

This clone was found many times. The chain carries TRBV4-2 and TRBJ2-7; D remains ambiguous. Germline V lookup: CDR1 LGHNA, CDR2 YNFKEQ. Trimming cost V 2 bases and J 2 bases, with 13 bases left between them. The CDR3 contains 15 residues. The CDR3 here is CASSQLSTMAYEQYF. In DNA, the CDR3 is TGTGCCAGCAGCCAATTAAGTACAATGGCCTACGAGCAGTACTTC.

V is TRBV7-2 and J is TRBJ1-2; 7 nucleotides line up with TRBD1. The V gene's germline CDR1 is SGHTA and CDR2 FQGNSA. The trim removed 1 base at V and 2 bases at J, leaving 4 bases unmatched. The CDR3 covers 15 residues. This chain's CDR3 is CASSLGQGGNYGYTF. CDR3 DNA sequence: TGTGCCAGCAGCTTAGGACAGGGAGGAAACTATGGCTACACCTTC.

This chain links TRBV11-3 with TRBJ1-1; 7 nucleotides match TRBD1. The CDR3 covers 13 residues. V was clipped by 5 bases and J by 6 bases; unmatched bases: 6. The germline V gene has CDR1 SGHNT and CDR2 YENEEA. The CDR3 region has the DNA TGTGCCAGCAGCCCGAGGGACAGCCCTGAAGCTTTCTTT. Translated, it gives CASSPRDSPEAFF.

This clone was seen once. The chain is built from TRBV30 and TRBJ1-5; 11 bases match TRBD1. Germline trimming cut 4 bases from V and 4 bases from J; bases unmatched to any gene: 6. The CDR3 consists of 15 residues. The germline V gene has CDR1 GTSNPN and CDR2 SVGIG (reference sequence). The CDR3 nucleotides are TGTGCCTGGACTGAGGGACAGGGGGGAAATCAGCCCCAGCATTTT. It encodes CAWTEGQGGNQPQHF.